Following are 9 T cell receptor beta chains from one sample sequenced in a study of T cells in Graves' hyperthyroidism and ophthalmopathy. Authors of the study amplified TCR beta CDR3 regions from RNA transcripts. HTBI primers drove first-round RT-PCR of the TCR CDR3. In TCRdb, the multiplex PCR reads were re-called with MiXCR into one record per CDR3 protein. The data contain 250,000 to 300,000 distinct CDR3 sequences, roughly 15% of them singletons. Sequences were obtained from blood. The receptors originated from a woman between 35 and 50 years old with Graves' hyperthyroidism that later progressed to Graves' ophthalmopathy.

In this sample, this clonotype turned up many times. The J gene is TRBJ1-1, the V gene TRBV2; D not resolved. The V gene lost 7 bases and the J gene lost 1 base, with 13 bases spanning the gap. The CDR3 length is 14 residues. Per germline, CDR1 SNHLY and CDR2 FYNNEI. CDR3 amino acids: CASIQWFRNTEAFF. As DNA, the CDR3 is TGTGCCAGCATACAATGGTTCAGGAACACTGAAGCTTTCTTT.

The V gene is TRBV4-1, the J gene TRBJ2-1; 7 bases agree with TRBD2. V dropped 0 bases and J dropped 4; count of bases not matched to a gene: 3. Germline assignment: CDR1 MGHRA and CDR2 YSYEKL. The CDR3 sequence is 15 residues long. The CDR3 DNA is TGCGCCAGCAGCCAAGAGAACGGGAGGTACAATGAGCAGTTCTTC. Amino acid sequence: CASSQENGRYNEQFF.

Concerning this clonotype itself: Possible read error: a much larger clone is one base away. The chain is built from TRBV4-2 and TRBJ2-1, with a tentative D call TRBD1 (7 bases). Looked up from germline, CDR1 is LGHNA and CDR2 is YNFKEQ. V gave up 4 bases and J gave up 3 bases, with 19 bases separating them. The CDR3 covers 17 residues. The CDR3 loop is CASSRDYGGGFYNEQFF. CDR3 in DNA: TGTGCCAGCAGCCGAGATTATGGAGGGGGCTTCTACAATGAGCAGTTCTTC.

This clonotype has a count of ten or more. This rearrangement joins TRBV19 to TRBJ1-1; D may be TRBD1 (6 bases). Trimming took 7 bases from V and 4 from J, leaving 10 bases between them. In germline, CDR1 is LNHDA, CDR2 SQIVND (reference sequence). The CDR3 extends over 12 amino acids. CDR3 DNA sequence: TGTGCCAGTATCCGGACAGCCACTGAAGCTTTCTTT. This codes for CASIRTATEAFF.

Here the CDR3 reads CASSSTWKNEQFF. CDR3 DNA: TGTGCCAGCAGTTCGACCTGGAAGAATGAGCAGTTCTTC. V usage is TRBV27 and J usage is TRBJ2-1; D gene unclear. The CDR3 loop spans 13 amino acids. V lost 4 bases to trimming and J lost 7 bases, with 11 bases between them. Looked up from germline, CDR1 is MNHEY and CDR2 is SMNVEV (reference sequence).

This clonotype has ten or more counts. This chain joins TRBV18 and TRBJ2-1, with D unresolved. Germline lookup yields CDR1 KGHSH and CDR2 LQKENI. The V gene lost 0 bases and the J gene lost 7 bases, with 13 bases spanning the gap. The CDR3 is made up of 15 amino acids. The CDR3 loop reads CASSPPVVSKNEQFF. CDR3 DNA: TGTGCCAGCTCACCACCGGTGGTGAGTAAGAATGAGCAGTTCTTC.

This clonotype was found many times. This chain connects TRBV9 to TRBJ1-2, with TRBD1 matching over 8 bases. CDR1 and CDR2 (germline): SGDLS, YYNGEE. V gave up 4 bases and J gave up 7 bases; unmatched junction bases: 9. The CDR3 is 14 residues long. The CDR3 sequence is CASSTTGGSVGYTF. The CDR3 DNA follows: TGTGCCAGCAGCACTACAGGGGGTAGTGTTGGCTACACCTTC.

Details on this clonotype: A much more abundant neighbour one base away suggests this may be a read error. The chain couples TRBV18 to TRBJ2-1; the D gene is possibly TRBD2 (6 bases). CDR3 length: 15 residues. Germline V CDR1 and CDR2: KGHSH, LQKENI. With 5 bases removed from V and 5 bases from J, the gap between germline ends came to 16 bases. CDR3 protein: CASSSLALANNEQFF. The CDR3, as DNA: TGTGCCAGCTCATCACTAGCTCTAGCGAACAATGAGCAGTTCTTC.

There are many counts of this clonotype. The chain links TRBV28 to TRBJ2-2; 13 bases are shared with TRBD2. CDR1 MDHEN and CDR2 SYDVKM come from the germline V gene. This CDR3 region has 19 residues. J gave up 0 bases and V 11 bases, and 15 bases lay outside the gene matches. CDR3 DNA sequence: TGTGCCGGACAGGGGGCGACTAGCGGGAGGCCGCCGAACACCGGGGAGCTGTTTTTT. Translating gives CAGQGATSGRPPNTGELFF.